A selection of T cell receptor beta chains follows, all from one sample in a study of identical twins. TCRdb analysed the 5' RACE reads with MiXCR anew, one entry per CDR3 protein. This sample yields around 230,000 distinct CDR3 sequences, of which under 8.5% are seen a single time; about 14% belongs to the top ten. These data also featured in a second study, about T cells expressing NK-cell markers.

The sample taken for sequencing was CD8+ T cells sorted from blood. The source is a woman aged 18-29 years in good health. Each CDR3 is given with its conserved first and last residue. D genes are given only for firm matches. The listing skips clone size in some rows; elsewhere it reads once, few, many or a size class.

d_call clone_size j_call v_call cdr3_nt cdr3_aa
TRBD2 many TRBJ2-7 TRBV5-1 TGCGCCAGCAGCCAAACGGGACTACACGAGCAGTACTTC CASSQTGLHEQYF
TRBD1 few TRBJ2-7 TRBV7-6 TGTGCCAGCGCCCTGGGGCCGGGACAGGGATTTTCCGAGCAGTACTTC CASALGPGQGFSEQYF
TRBD1 few TRBJ2-7 TRBV7-9 TGTGCCAGCAGCTTTGACAGGGCCCACGAGCAGTACTTC CASSFDRAHEQYF
NA NA TRBJ1-1 TRBV10-3 TGTGCCATATCCGGGCCCTCGAGGGACACTGAAGCTTTCTTT CAISGPSRDTEAFF
NA NA TRBJ1-5 TRBV20-1 TGCAGTGCTAAATACCACCAGAACAGGGTAGATCAGCCCCAGCATTTT CSAKYHQNRVDQPQHF
NA many TRBJ2-5 TRBV12-3/TRBV12-4 TGTGCCAGCAGTGAACAGGGAGGAGAGACCCAGTACTTC CASSEQGGETQYF
NA few TRBJ1-1 TRBV12-3/TRBV12-4 TGTGCCAGCAGTTACGGGGGGCTGAACACTGAAGCTTTCTTT CASSYGGLNTEAFF
NA NA TRBJ2-1 TRBV5-4 TGTGCCAGCAGCTTGAGTCCGCATGAGCAGTTCTTC CASSLSPHEQFF
TRBD2 many TRBJ2-2 TRBV5-1 TGCGCCAGCAGCTTTAGCGGGAGGGCCGCCGGGGAGCTGTTTTTT CASSFSGRAAGELFF
NA many TRBJ2-5 TRBV6-5 TGTGCCAGCAGCCCAGGGGAAGGGACCCAGTACTTC CASSPGEGTQYF
TRBD1 many TRBJ1-5 TRBV2 TGTGCCAGCAGTGAAGGTCCAGGGGGTCGGGATCAGCCCCAGCATTTT CASSEGPGGRDQPQHF
NA NA TRBJ2-1 TRBV11-2 TGTGCCAGCAGCTTAGTGCTCAAGGAGCAGTTCTTC CASSLVLKEQFF
NA NA TRBJ2-7 TRBV6-1 TGTGCCAGCAGTGCCCCGGGGACATACTCCTACGAGCAGTACTTC CASSAPGTYSYEQYF
NA few TRBJ1-1 TRBV2 TGTGCCACCGAGGAAGGGAACACTGAAGCTTTCTTT CATEEGNTEAFF
NA many TRBJ1-1 TRBV7-2 TGTGCCAGCAGCCCGGCGGGGTATGCTGAAGCTTTCTTT CASSPAGYAEAFF
NA NA TRBJ2-1 TRBV7-9 TGTGCCAGCAGCTCTGGACTCCTTGAGCAGTTCTTC CASSSGLLEQFF
NA many TRBJ1-5 TRBV5-1 TGCGCCAGCAGCCTGACACCGGAAAGCAATCAGCCCCAGCATTTT CASSLTPESNQPQHF
TRBD1 few TRBJ2-3 TRBV7-9 TGTGCCAGCAGCCAACAGGGGGTCACAGATACGCAGTATTTT CASSQQGVTDTQYF
NA few TRBJ2-1 TRBV4-3 TGCGCCAGCAGCCAAGATCCTGGAAGGGCGCCCTACAATGAGCAGTTCTTC CASSQDPGRAPYNEQFF
TRBD2 many TRBJ2-5 TRBV9 TGTGCCAGCAGCGCCTCGGGACTAGCGGTATCGGGAGAGACCCAGTACTTC CASSASGLAVSGETQYF
NA NA TRBJ1-3 TRBV15 TGTGCCACCAGCAGGGCCACCTCTGGAAACACCATATATTTT CATSRATSGNTIYF
NA NA TRBJ2-1 TRBV13 TGTGCCAGCAGTGGGGGTTTTTACAATGAGCAGTTCTTC CASSGGFYNEQFF
NA NA TRBJ2-7 TRBV2 TGTGCCAGCGGTACGAGTGGGGACGAGCAGTACTTC CASGTSGDEQYF
TRBD2 NA TRBJ2-2 TRBV7-9 TGTGCCTCGGGGGGATTGGACACCGGGGAGCTGTTTTTT CASGGLDTGELFF
TRBD2 many TRBJ2-1 TRBV7-9 TGTGCCAGCAGCCACCGACTAGCGGCCGTCAATGAGCAGTTCTTC CASSHRLAAVNEQFF